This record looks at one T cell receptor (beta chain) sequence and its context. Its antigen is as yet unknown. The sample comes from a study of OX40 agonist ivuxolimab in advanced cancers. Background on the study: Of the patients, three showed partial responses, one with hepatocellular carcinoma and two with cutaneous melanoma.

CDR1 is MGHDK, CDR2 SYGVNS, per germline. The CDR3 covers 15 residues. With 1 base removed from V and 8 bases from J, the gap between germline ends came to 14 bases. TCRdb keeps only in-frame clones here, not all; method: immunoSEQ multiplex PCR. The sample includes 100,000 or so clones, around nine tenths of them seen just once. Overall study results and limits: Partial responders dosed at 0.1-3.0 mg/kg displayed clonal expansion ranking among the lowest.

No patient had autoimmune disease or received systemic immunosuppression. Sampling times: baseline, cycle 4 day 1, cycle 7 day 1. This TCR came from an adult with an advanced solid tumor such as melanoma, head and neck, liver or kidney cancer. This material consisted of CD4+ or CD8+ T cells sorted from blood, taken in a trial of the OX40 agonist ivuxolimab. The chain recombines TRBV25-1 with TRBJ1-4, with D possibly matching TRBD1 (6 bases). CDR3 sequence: CASSESSGQLEKLFF. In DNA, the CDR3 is TGTGCCAGCAGTGAATCCTCTGGACAGTTGGAAAAACTGTTTTTT.